Listed here is a single TCR beta chain. The antigen remains undetermined. The data were obtained in a study of T cell responses to AZD1222 COVID-19 vaccine. Whole-study results and caveats: Sampling captured repertoires only after the peak T cell response.

TCRdb's table, derived via immunoSEQ multiplex PCR, lists solely in-frame clones and lacks some. The sample includes fewer than 120,000 clones, about 87% of them seen just once. This CDR3 has 15 residues. V shed 1 base and J shed 5 bases, with 14 bases lying between them. The germline V gene encodes CDR1 MDHEN and CDR2 SYDVKM. Sequencing was performed on peripheral blood, taken 28 days after the second AZD1222 dose. The clonotype comes from an adult who received the AZD1222 COVID-19 vaccine. The chain employs TRBV28 and TRBJ1-1; TRBD1 might be the D (6 bases). For the CDR3, the DNA is TGTGCCAGCAGTTTATCCCTTACAGGGAAAACTGAAGCTTTCTTT. Amino acid sequence: CASSLSLTGKTEAFF.